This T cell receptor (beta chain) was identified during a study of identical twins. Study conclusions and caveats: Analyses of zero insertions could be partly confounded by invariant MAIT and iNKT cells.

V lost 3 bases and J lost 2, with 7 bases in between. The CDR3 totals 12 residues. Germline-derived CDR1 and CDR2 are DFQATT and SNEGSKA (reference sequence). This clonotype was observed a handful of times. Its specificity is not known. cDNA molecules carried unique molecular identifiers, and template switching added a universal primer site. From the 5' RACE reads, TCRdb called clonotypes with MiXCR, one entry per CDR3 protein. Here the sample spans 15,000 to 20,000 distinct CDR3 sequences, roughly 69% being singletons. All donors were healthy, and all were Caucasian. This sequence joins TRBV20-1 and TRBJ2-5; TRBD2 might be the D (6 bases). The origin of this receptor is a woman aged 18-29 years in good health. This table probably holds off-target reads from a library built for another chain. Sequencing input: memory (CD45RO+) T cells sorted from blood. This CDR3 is CSASREQETQYF. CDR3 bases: TGCAGTGCTAGTCGGGAGCAAGAGACCCAGTACTTC.